The 6 T cell receptor beta chains below come from one sample, sequenced in a study of T cell repertoires in cytomegalovirus infection. TCRdb re-called the reads through MiXCR, storing one row per CDR3 protein. The table lists 630,000 or so distinct CDR3 sequences, approximately 24% of them singletons. The sequencing sample was made of CD8+ T cells from PBMCs. These receptors were collected from a human donor in good health (CMV status not recorded). Some clones in this sample may be carry-over from other donors' samples.

The genes are TRBV11-1 and TRBJ2-1; D call uncertain. This CDR3 has 15 amino acids. Germline-derived CDR1 and CDR2 are SGHAT and FQDESV (reference sequence). Trimming removed 2 bases from V and 6 bases from J, with 14 bases in between. CDR3 protein: CASSLINWSTNEQFF. The CDR3, as DNA: TGTGCCAGCAGCTTAATAAACTGGTCGACCAATGAGCAGTTCTTC.

The chain couples TRBV20-1 to TRBJ1-5; D gene uncertain. Germline V CDR1 and CDR2: DFQATT, SNEGSKA (reference sequence). This CDR3 has 15 amino acids. V gave up 3 bases and J gave up 5 bases, with 17 bases separating them. The CDR3 reads CSARGSFAPHQPQHF. The CDR3 nucleotides are TGCAGTGCTAGGGGAAGTTTTGCCCCTCATCAGCCCCAGCATTTT.

The chain employs TRBV20-1 and TRBJ2-7; the D is unclear. The CDR3 is 13 residues long. CDR1 is DFQATT, CDR2 SNEGSKA, per germline (reference sequence). The ends were cut back, 3 bases at V and 3 bases at J, with 12 bases in the middle. The CDR3 here is CSASDSPFYEQYF. CDR3 nucleotide sequence: TGCAGTGCTAGTGACTCTCCTTTCTACGAGCAGTACTTC.

The V call is TRBV10-3, the J call TRBJ2-5; D perhaps matches TRBD2 (6 bases). Germline V lookup: CDR1 ENHRY, CDR2 SYGVKD. This CDR3 spans 13 amino acids. V was clipped by 10 bases and J by 2 bases, with 14 bases between them. CDR3 sequence reads: CATRGDEQETQYF. As DNA, the CDR3 is TGTGCCACCCGCGGGGACGAACAAGAGACCCAGTACTTC.

Details on this clonotype: The junction does not match germline at one end; this may be a read error. The genes are TRBV12-3 or TRBV12-4 and TRBJ1-5; unclear D gene. The CDR3 loop spans 12 amino acids. The CDR3 DNA is TGTACCAGCAGTTTAGGCAGGCAGCCCCAGCATTTT. Translated, it gives CTSSLGRQPQHF.

This clonotype occurred once. Given a much more abundant clone one base away, this may be a read error. V and J are TRBV7-9 and TRBJ1-1; 8 bases match TRBD1. The V gene end was trimmed by 8 bases and the J gene end by 5 bases; junction bases not matched to a gene: 13. This CDR3 comprises 15 residues. In germline, CDR1 is SEHNR, CDR2 FQNEAQ (reference sequence). The CDR3 here is CASPGDRRIWTEAFF. In DNA, the CDR3 is TGTGCCAGCCCAGGGGACAGGCGAATATGGACTGAAGCTTTCTTT. Based on the CDR3 plus reference TRBV7-9 and TRBJ1-1, the full variable domain is DTGVSQNPRHKITKRGQNVTFRCDPISEHNRLYWYRQTLGQGPEFLTYFQNEAQLEKSRLLSDRFSAERPKGSFSTLEIQRTEQGDSAMYLCASPGDRRIWTEAFFGQGTRLTVV.